This entry describes one T cell receptor (beta chain). Its antigen remains unidentified. Sequencing was performed with immunoSEQ multiplex PCR; in TCRdb, only in-frame clones are kept and a portion is missing. Of about 18,000 clones listed, roughly 87% are singletons. The CDR3 totals 16 residues. Germline loops: CDR1 SGHVS, CDR2 FNYEAQ. Trimming removed 6 bases from V and 4 bases from J, with 19 bases in between. The data originate from a study of somatic mutations in cytotoxic T cells in rheumatoid arthritis. Across the whole study: A subset of V beta antibody-stained T-cell populations was isolated by flow sorting, reaching nearly 100% purity, and this subset included V beta1+ cells that went on to TCRB sequencing.

Points from the study as a whole: Which antigens the expanded CD8+ clones targeted was unknown. Patients with a largest CD8+ clone exceeding 20% of CD8+ cells numbered about an eighth of the roughly 65.

V gene TRBV7-6 combines with J gene TRBJ2-1; D is perhaps TRBD2 (7 bases). This clonotype originated in a woman between 50 and 59 years old in good health. Sequencing was performed on CD8+ T cells sorted from blood. The CDR3 DNA is TGTGCCAGCAGTCCGACGGGGGGCAGTACGTACAATGAGCAGTTCTTC. It codes for CASSPTGGSTYNEQFF.